Following are 16 T cell receptor beta chains from one sample sequenced in a study of blood T cells in healthy people across ages. A second about 7 to 12 cycle PCR used barcoded and J-beta primers. Via MiXCR, TCRdb re-called the 5' RACE reads, giving one row per CDR3 protein. Among around 790,000 distinct CDR3 sequences listed, more than 40% were seen once. Sequenced: blood. Source of these receptors: a man aged 55 to 70 in good health.

The chain joins TRBV7-2 to TRBJ2-1; 7 positions match TRBD1. Germline CDR1 is SGHTA and CDR2 is FQGNSA. CDR3 length: 16 residues. V lost 7 bases to trimming and J lost 0 bases; unmatched junction nucleotides: 9. CDR3 nucleotides: TGTGCCAGCATACGGTCGGGGACAGCCTCCTACAATGAGCAGTTCTTC. The encoded protein is CASIRSGTASYNEQFF.

The V and J genes are TRBV4-3 and TRBJ2-1; D tentatively fits TRBD1 or TRBD2 (5 bases each). V dropped 3 bases and J dropped 3 bases, with 15 bases sitting between them. The CDR3 is 16 amino acids. Germline values: CDR1 LGHNA, CDR2 YSLEER. The CDR3 loop reads CASSQRPGTIYNEQFF. The CDR3 coding sequence is TGCGCCAGCAGCCAGAGACCGGGGACGATCTACAATGAGCAGTTCTTC.

This clonotype was recorded a few times. The gene calls are TRBV7-2 and TRBJ1-1, with D unresolved. This CDR3 has 14 residues. CDR1 and CDR2 (germline): SGHTA, FQGNSA. Trimming took off 2 bases at V and 0 bases at J, with 7 bases between the two ends. The CDR3 spells CASSLSDLNTEAFF. CDR3 nucleotides: TGTGCCAGCAGCTTATCGGACCTGAACACTGAAGCTTTCTTT.

The CDR3 nucleotides read TGTGCCAGCAGCCCTGCTAACCTTCGGGACAGGTACAATGAGCAGTTCTTC. Amino acids: CASSPANLRDRYNEQFF. The rearrangement links TRBV9 to TRBJ2-1, with TRBD1 matching 8 bases. This CDR3 is built from 17 residues. Per germline, CDR1 SGDLS and CDR2 YYNGEE. V was pared by 4 bases and J by 4 bases, with 13 bases of the junction left unmatched.

This chain uses TRBV5-1 with TRBJ2-4; 8 nucleotides agree with TRBD1. The J call is uncertain, as TRBJ2-7 better fits the DNA end. The CDR3 is 15 residues long. The germline gives CDR1 SGHRS, CDR2 YFSETQ. The CDR3 bases are TGCGCCAGCAGCTTGGCGGTCAGGGGGCCGTACGAGCAGTACTTC. It encodes CASSLAVRGPYEQYF.

The genes are TRBV2 and TRBJ1-2; TRBD1 might be the D (6 bases). The germline V gene encodes CDR1 SNHLY and CDR2 FYNNEI. The CDR3 is 13 amino acids. Trimming took 1 base from V and 6 from J, leaving 9 bases between them. The CDR3 DNA reads TGTGCCAGCAGTGAAGACAGGGAGGATGGCTACACCTTC. Encoded protein: CASSEDREDGYTF.

Only a few counts were recorded for this clonotype. The chain is built from TRBV12-5 and TRBJ2-1, with TRBD2 matching 7 bases. Germline lookup yields CDR1 LGHNT and CDR2 FRNRAP. V lost 6 bases, J lost 4 bases, and 9 bases stayed unmatched. The CDR3 has 15 residues. CDR3 residues: CASGLWGGVYNEQFF. The CDR3 DNA reads TGTGCTAGTGGCCTGTGGGGAGGGGTATACAATGAGCAGTTCTTC.

This clonotype was counted only a few times. The rearrangement links TRBV7-9 to TRBJ2-1; a possible D gene is TRBD1 (6 bases). V lost 10 bases to trimming and J lost 5 bases, with 15 bases between them. This CDR3 contains 13 residues. Germline CDR1 SEHNR, CDR2 FQNEAQ (reference sequence). In nucleotides, the CDR3 is TGTGCCAACTCGCCCCCAGGGGACAATGAGCAGTTCTTC. Protein product: CANSPPGDNEQFF.

The rearrangement joins TRBV9 to TRBJ1-2, with TRBD1 matching 7 bases. This CDR3 contains 15 residues. The V and J ends lost 5 bases and 7 bases, in that order; junction bases with no gene match: 14. The V gene's germline CDR1 is SGDLS and CDR2 YYNGEE. CDR3 DNA: TGTGCCAGCAGTGCCCCGACAGGGTTTGTTGGTGGCTACACCTTC. It yields the protein CASSAPTGFVGGYTF.

The chain links TRBV12-3 or TRBV12-4 to TRBJ2-3; 9 nucleotides line up with TRBD2. J was trimmed by 1 base and V by 3 bases; bases with no gene match: 8. The CDR3 sequence is 17 residues long. CDR3 coding DNA: TGTGCCAGCAGTTTTAGGGCTAGCGGGGCGGGCACAGATACGCAGTATTTT. It translates to CASSFRASGAGTDTQYF.

The V and J genes are TRBV6-2 or TRBV6-3 and TRBJ1-3; D is perhaps TRBD1 (6 bases). The CDR3 length is 14 residues. Deletions cut 7 bases from V and 0 bases from J, with 10 bases between. Germline CDR1 MNHEY, CDR2 SVGEGT. The CDR3 region has the DNA TGTGCCAGCAACGACAGGACCTCTGGAAACACCATATATTTT. Its translation: CASNDRTSGNTIYF.

The chain couples TRBV6-2 or TRBV6-3 to TRBJ2-1; the D is unclear. Germline lookup yields CDR1 MNHEY and CDR2 SVGEGT. V was trimmed by 8 bases and J by 3 bases, leaving 29 bases between them. CDR3 length equals 19 residues. CDR3 region: CASGSESQERVTGYNEQFF. The CDR3 DNA reads as TGTGCCAGCGGTAGTGAGAGCCAGGAAAGAGTAACGGGCTACAATGAGCAGTTCTTC.

V gene TRBV6-6 combines with J gene TRBJ2-7; 7 bases line up with TRBD1. This CDR3 has 15 amino acids. Trimming cost V 5 bases and J 0 bases; bases outside gene matches: 7. Germline lookup yields CDR1 MNHNY and CDR2 SVGAGI (reference sequence). CDR3: CASSIDRALSYEQYF. The DNA of the CDR3 is TGTGCCAGCAGTATAGACAGGGCACTCTCCTACGAGCAGTACTTC.

This clonotype has more than one count but fewer than ten. The chain joins TRBV25-1 to TRBJ1-5; D not resolved. V lost 4 bases, J lost 3 bases, and 10 bases lay in between. Per the germline V gene, CDR1 is MGHDK and CDR2 is SYGVNS. The CDR3 extends over 14 amino acids. The CDR3 DNA sequence: TGTGCCAGCAGTGGCCGTCAGATCAATCAGCCCCAGCATTTT. Its protein is CASSGRQINQPQHF.

This clonotype was recorded many times. The chain uses TRBV24-1 and TRBJ1-5, with D possibly being TRBD1 (5 bases). The germline V and J ends were trimmed by 4 bases and 0 bases, with 6 bases remaining between them. Germline V gene sequence: CDR1 KGHDR, CDR2 SFDVKD. This CDR3 contains 14 residues. The CDR3 region is CATSEGTSNQPQHF. CDR3 coding DNA: TGTGCCACCAGTGAGGGGACTAGCAATCAGCCCCAGCATTTT.

V usage is TRBV6-2 or TRBV6-3 and J usage is TRBJ2-2; 7 positions match TRBD1. After removal of 5 bases from V and 7 bases from J, the junction contained 10 bases not matched to a gene. Germline assignment: CDR1 MNHEY and CDR2 SVGEGT. The CDR3 is made up of 15 amino acids. CDR3 sequence: CASSTPRGGVGELFF. In DNA, the CDR3 is TGTGCCAGCAGTACCCCGAGAGGGGGCGTCGGGGAGCTGTTTTTT.